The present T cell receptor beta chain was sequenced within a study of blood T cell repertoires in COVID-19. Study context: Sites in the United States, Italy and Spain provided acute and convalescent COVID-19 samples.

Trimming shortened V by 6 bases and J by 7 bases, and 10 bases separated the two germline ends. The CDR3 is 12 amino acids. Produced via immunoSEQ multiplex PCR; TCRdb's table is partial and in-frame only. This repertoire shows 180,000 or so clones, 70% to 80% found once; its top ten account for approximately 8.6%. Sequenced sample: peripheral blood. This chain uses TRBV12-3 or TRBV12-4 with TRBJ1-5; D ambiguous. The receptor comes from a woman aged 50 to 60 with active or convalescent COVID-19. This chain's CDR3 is CASRYGFQPQHF. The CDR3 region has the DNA TGTGCCAGCAGATACGGTTTCCAGCCCCAGCATTTT.